This is a list of T cell receptor beta chains from one sample in a study of blood T cells in healthy people across ages. TCRdb passed the 5' RACE reads through MiXCR, listing each CDR3 protein once. The sample holds approximately 1,700,000 distinct CDR3 sequences, more than 35% seen once. Input material: blood. The source is a human donor in good health. CDR3s include the opening cysteine and the closing phenylalanine or tryptophan. D genes are given only for firm matches. Size is omitted from some rows. Given values are once, few, many or a class for expanded clones.

TRBJ2-4 | TRBV4-3 | TRBD2 | many | CASSLRTSGEIPKNIQYF | TGCGCCAGCAGCCTTAGGACTAGCGGCGAAATACCGAAAAACATTCAGTACTTC
TRBJ2-5 | TRBV7-2 | TRBD2 | once | CASTLTSGAPQETQYF | TGTGCCAGCACCCTGACTAGCGGGGCCCCGCAAGAGACCCAGTACTTC
TRBJ2-1 | TRBV7-8 | TRBD2 | NA | CASSPRLAGGQGEQFF | TGTGCCAGCAGCCCGCGACTAGCGGGGGGACAGGGCGAGCAGTTCTTC
TRBJ2-3 | TRBV6-2/TRBV6-3 | TRBD2 | NA | CASSRPRGGRTDTQYF | TGTGCCAGCAGTCGCCCTCGGGGGGGCAGGACAGATACGCAGTATTTT
TRBJ1-2 | TRBV15 | NA | NA | CATSVQGDYGYTF | TGTGCCACCAGCGTACAGGGAGACTATGGCTACACCTTC
TRBJ1-5 | TRBV29-1 | NA | NA | CSVTISWGKDQPQHF | TGCAGCGTTACCATATCGTGGGGAAAGGATCAGCCCCAGCATTTT
TRBJ1-2 | TRBV6-1 | NA | NA | CATIALGVRGYTF | TGTGCCACCATAGCCCTCGGGGTTCGTGGCTACACCTTC
TRBJ2-7 | TRBV6-2/TRBV6-3 | NA | NA | CASTGSRGYEQYF | TGTGCCAGTACCGGGAGCCGAGGCTACGAGCAGTACTTC
TRBJ1-5 | TRBV23-1 | NA | NA | CASIQGLYNQPQHF | TGCGCCAGCATTCAGGGGCTATACAATCAGCCCCAGCATTTT
TRBJ1-4 | TRBV3-1 | NA | NA | CASSPDRLWREKLFF | TGTGCCAGCAGCCCGGACAGACTCTGGAGGGAAAAACTGTTTTTT
TRBJ2-2 | TRBV6-5 | TRBD1 | once | CASSYGQGLAGELFF | TGTGCCAGCAGTTACGGACAGGGCCTAGCCGGGGAGCTGTTTTTT
TRBJ1-1 | TRBV6-5 | TRBD1 | NA | CASSYGQGVNTEAFF | TGTGCCAGCAGTTACGGACAGGGGGTGAACACTGAAGCTTTCTTT
TRBJ2-3 | TRBV7-2 | NA | few | CASSLLKRASAFTDTQYF | TGTGCCAGCAGCCTCCTGAAGAGAGCTAGCGCATTCACAGATACGCAGTATTTT
TRBJ2-1 | TRBV6-1 | NA | NA | CASSEPSDSGEQFF | TGTGCCAGCAGTGAGCCTTCGGACAGCGGTGAGCAGTTCTTC
TRBJ2-7 | TRBV7-2 | NA | few | CASSQDSRAGEQYF | TGTGCCAGCAGCCAGGACAGTCGCGCGGGCGAGCAGTACTTC
TRBJ1-2 | TRBV12-3/TRBV12-4 | TRBD1 | few | CASRPDRANYGYTF | TGTGCCAGCAGACCGGACAGGGCTAACTATGGCTACACCTTC
TRBJ2-3 | TRBV15 | NA | few | CATRGTTDTQYF | TGTGCCACCAGGGGAACGACAGATACGCAGTATTTT
TRBJ1-1 | TRBV29-1 | TRBD1 | NA | CSAQGGDTEAFF | TGCAGCGCACAGGGGGGCGACACTGAAGCTTTCTTT
TRBJ1-1 | TRBV28 | NA | NA | CASSFIREGGAEAFF | TGTGCCAGCAGTTTTATTCGTGAAGGGGGGGCTGAAGCTTTCTTT
TRBJ2-5 | TRBV3-1 | NA | many | CASKSLEGHPGETQYF | TGTGCCAGCAAAAGTCTCGAGGGACACCCTGGGGAGACCCAGTACTTC
TRBJ2-5 | TRBV9 | NA | few | CASSVGSWETQYF | TGTGCCAGCAGCGTCGGTAGTTGGGAGACCCAGTACTTC
TRBJ1-2 | TRBV29-1 | NA | few | CSVGFGQGLNYGYTF | TGCAGCGTGGGTTTCGGGCAGGGCCTTAACTATGGCTACACCTTC
TRBJ2-3 | TRBV6-2/TRBV6-3 | NA | many | CASCPGTDTQYF | TGTGCCAGCTGTCCCGGAACAGATACGCAGTATTTT
TRBJ2-2 | TRBV6-2/TRBV6-3 | NA | few | CASSQRQGGGELFF | TGTGCCAGCAGTCAGAGGCAGGGAGGCGGGGAGCTGTTTTTT
TRBJ2-1 | TRBV4-3 | NA | NA | CTSSQDRSDNEQFF | TGCACCAGCAGCCAAGATAGGTCAGACAATGAGCAGTTCTTC
TRBJ2-2 | TRBV12-3/TRBV12-4 | NA | once | CASSSTRESTGELFF | TGTGCCAGCAGTTCTACGAGGGAGAGCACCGGGGAGCTGTTTTTT
TRBJ2-3 | TRBV13 | NA | NA | CASSSTPYTDTQYF | TGTGCCAGCAGCTCAACCCCGTACACAGATACGCAGTATTTT
TRBJ1-6 | TRBV4-3 | NA | NA | CASSQDTLAPLHF | TGCGCCAGCAGCCAAGATACACTGGCACCCCTCCACTTT
TRBJ2-7 | TRBV12-3/TRBV12-4 | NA | few | CASRLAPNSYEQYF | TGTGCCAGCAGACTAGCACCGAACTCCTACGAGCAGTACTTC
TRBJ2-7 | TRBV6-5 | NA | NA | CASSYSGLEVGYEQYF | TGTGCCAGCAGTTACTCTGGTTTGGAGGTGGGGTACGAGCAGTACTTC
TRBJ1-1 | TRBV25-1 | NA | NA | CASSEWAGTEAFF | TGTGCCAGCAGTGAATGGGCAGGCACTGAAGCTTTCTTT
TRBJ2-1 | TRBV4-2 | TRBD2 | NA | CASSQGGLAGGRNHNEQFF | TGTGCCAGCAGCCAAGGCGGACTAGCGGGGGGGAGGAACCACAATGAGCAGTTCTTC